Each of the 23 T cell receptor beta chains below was sequenced from the same sample in a study of post-analysis software for immune sequencing data (dated by TCRdb to the mid-2010s). Findings and caveats that apply to the study as a whole: Significantly higher frequencies in patients than in controls were found for several TRBV segments, including TRBV5-6, TRBV5-1 and TRBV20-1.

Their cognate antigens are unknown. Library creation used PCR. Instrument on record: Illumina HiSeq 2500. To reduce PCR and sequencing biases, unique molecular identifiers were built into the TCR beta cDNA libraries. Using fastp at Q25 and MiXCR, TCRdb reprocessed the public reads and kept productive beta chains. Entries are consolidated by CDR3 protein sequence, retaining the most common genes and DNA. A total of roughly 410,000 distinct CDR3 sequences appear in this sample, about a third of them only once. Together, the top ten hold 13% of the sample. The sample consisted of blood. The source of these receptors is a girl between 5 and 17 years old with multiple sclerosis.

For this clonotype: Possible read error: a much larger clone is one base away. This CDR3 is CASSLRTSGTRWEQFF. DNA for the CDR3: TGTGCCAGCAGCTTAAGGACTAGCGGGACCAGATGGGAGCAGTTCTTC. V and J are TRBV7-9 and TRBJ2-1; 12 nucleotides match TRBD2. Germline-derived CDR1 and CDR2 are SEHNR and FQNEAQ (reference sequence). This CDR3 is 16 amino acids long. V trimming: 2 bases; J trimming: 10 bases; junction bases outside the gene matches: 9.

CDR3 amino acids: CASGLGLKLEAFF. CDR3 coding DNA: TGTGCTAGTGGTTTGGGCCTAAAACTCGAAGCTTTCTTT. This chain connects TRBV12-5 to TRBJ1-1; D is uncertain. CDR1 LGHNT and CDR2 FRNRAP come from the germline V gene. The CDR3 contains 13 residues. The V and J ends lost 1 base and 8 bases respectively, with 11 bases between them. Full variable domain (missing parts from reference TRBV12-5 and TRBJ1-1): DARVTQTPRHKVTEMGQEVTMRCQPILGHNTVFWYRQTMMQGLELLAYFRNRAPLDDSGMPKDRFSAEMPDATLATLKIQPSEPRDSAVYFCASGLGLKLEAFFGQGTRLTVV.

This clonotype was observed a few times. Here the CDR3 reads CSARDATGLSNQPQHF. Written as DNA, the CDR3 is TGCAGTGCTAGAGATGCGACAGGTCTTAGCAATCAGCCCCAGCATTTT. The genes are TRBV20-1 and TRBJ1-5, with D tentatively TRBD1 (6 bases). This CDR3 region has 16 residues. The germline V gene has CDR1 DFQATT and CDR2 SNEGSKA (reference sequence). V lost 0 bases and J lost 0, with 12 bases in between.

This clonotype appeared many times. J is TRBJ2-1 and V is TRBV29-1; 9 nucleotides agree with TRBD2. The germline V gene encodes CDR1 SQVTM and CDR2 ANQGSEA. V gave up 7 bases and J gave up 7 bases; unmatched junction bases: 11. The CDR3 spans 14 residues. The CDR3 DNA follows: TGCAGCGCCGTGGGATGGGCGGGGGGGAATGAGCAGTTCTTC. This encodes CSAVGWAGGNEQFF.

This clonotype came up many times. The junction departs from the called germline gene at one end, perhaps through a read error. The rearrangement links TRBV20-1 to TRBJ2-3; 9 bases line up with TRBD2. The CDR3 length is 15 residues. The germline V gene encodes CDR1 DFQATT and CDR2 SNEGSKA (reference sequence). CDR3 nucleotide sequence: TGCAGTGTTAGATTACAGCGGGGGGGCACAGATACGCAGTATTTT. It encodes CSVRLQRGGTDTQYF.

V and J are TRBV12-3 or TRBV12-4 and TRBJ1-5; no firm D call. This CDR3 has 14 amino acids. Trimming stripped 5 bases from V and 7 bases from J, with 15 bases between. The chain's CDR3 is CASSLTRTGQPQHF. The CDR3 region has the DNA TGTGCCAGCAGTCTTACTAGGACGGGACAGCCCCAGCATTTT.

This clonotype was found many times. This rearrangement joins TRBV15 to TRBJ2-7; D could derive from TRBD1 or TRBD2 (6 bases each). The CDR3 is 13 residues long. V was trimmed by 5 bases and J by 2 bases, leaving 10 bases between them. From germline, CDR1 is LNHNV and CDR2 YYDKDF (reference sequence). CDR3 nucleotide sequence: TGTGCCACCAGCCGGAGGGGGGCCTACGAGCAGTACTTC. It is translated as CATSRRGAYEQYF.

The chain joins TRBV12-3 or TRBV12-4 to TRBJ1-5; a possible D gene is TRBD1 (6 bases). This CDR3 is 17 amino acids long. V was cut by 2 bases and J by 3 bases, with 17 bases left in between. This CDR3 reads CASSLFVPGEVNQPQHF. DNA of the CDR3: TGTGCCAGCAGTTTATTCGTACCAGGGGAGGTCAATCAGCCCCAGCATTTT.

The chain has TRBV20-1 and TRBJ2-5; D is perhaps TRBD2 (5 bases). This CDR3 is built from 14 residues. The germline gives CDR1 DFQATT, CDR2 SNEGSKA (reference sequence). V lost 0 bases, J lost 2 bases, and 10 bases lay in between. Written as DNA, the CDR3 is TGCAGTGCTAGAGATCTAAGGGAGCAAGAGACCCAGTACTTC. This gives the protein CSARDLREQETQYF.

V is TRBV9 and J is TRBJ1-6, with TRBD1 as a possible D gene (5 bases). V lost 3 bases to trimming and J lost 6 bases, with 19 bases between them. The CDR3 spans 17 residues. Germline CDR1 is SGDLS and CDR2 is YYNGEE. Written as DNA, the CDR3 is TGTGCCAGCAGCGCCCGAGCCGGGACTGTTCTTAATTCACCCCTCCACTTT. Amino acid sequence: CASSARAGTVLNSPLHF.

This clonotype came up a few times. The chain joins TRBV9 to TRBJ1-2, with D tentatively TRBD1 (5 bases). Germline CDR1 is SGDLS and CDR2 is YYNGEE. The CDR3 runs 15 residues. Trimming shortened V by 6 bases and J by 0 bases, and 15 bases separated the two germline ends. Written as DNA, the CDR3 is TGTGCCAGCACCGTGACAGTGATACCTAACTATGGCTACACCTTC. Translated: CASTVTVIPNYGYTF.

In this sample, this clonotype turned up a few times. The genes are TRBV19 and TRBJ2-7; D is unclear. The germline CDR1 and CDR2 sequences are LNHDA and SQIVND (reference sequence). V was clipped by 5 bases and J by 7 bases, with 15 bases between them. The CDR3 contains 13 residues. The CDR3 sequence is CASSPTAFLEQYF. As DNA, the CDR3 is TGTGCCAGTAGTCCGACGGCCTTCTTAGAGCAGTACTTC.

Regarding this clonotype: The junction departs from germline at one end; a sequencing error may be responsible. The chain recombines TRBV14 with TRBJ2-5; D possibly corresponds to TRBD2 (6 bases). The V gene's germline CDR1 is SGHDN and CDR2 FVKESK. The CDR3 totals 12 residues. The CDR3 DNA sequence: TGTGTCAGCAGCCTTGGGAGGGAGACCCAGTACTTC. It translates to CVSSLGRETQYF.

This clonotype has just a few counts. The J gene is TRBJ1-1, the V gene TRBV9, with D perhaps matching TRBD1 (6 bases). CDR1 SGDLS and CDR2 YYNGEE come from the germline V gene. CDR3 length: 15 residues. V was shortened by 4 bases and J by 4 bases, with 17 bases between the two germline ends. The CDR3 bases are TGTGCCAGCAGCCCCCAGGGGAGGGGAACCACTGAAGCTTTCTTT. The encoded protein is CASSPQGRGTTEAFF.

Concerning this clonotype: A read error may account for a junction end that differs from germline. The rearrangement uses TRBV7-9 and TRBJ2-1; no clear D gene. The germline V gene has CDR1 SEHNR and CDR2 FQNEAQ (reference sequence). This CDR3 has 13 residues. The CDR3 nucleotides read TGTGTCAGCGCGGATCGGGTACACAATGAGCAGTTCTTC. Translated: CVSADRVHNEQFF. Supplemented by reference TRBV7-9 and TRBJ2-1, the full variable domain reads DTGVSQNPRHKITKRGQNVTFRCDPISEHNRLYWYRQTLGQGPEFLTYFQNEAQLEKSRLLSDRFSAERPKGSFSTLEIQRTEQGDSAMYLCVSADRVHNEQFFGPGTRLTVL.

In its sample, this clonotype was seen a few times. The CDR3 loop is CASSPPGVSSKNIQYF. CDR3 in DNA: TGTGCCAGCAGCCCGCCAGGGGTTTCGAGCAAAAACATTCAGTACTTC. V is TRBV7-2 and J is TRBJ2-4; the D gene is possibly TRBD1 (6 bases). Germline CDR1 and CDR2: SGHTA and FQGNSA. Between the trimmed V and J ends, which lost 5 bases and 3 bases, there was a span of 17 bases. The CDR3 has 16 amino acids.

Only a few counts were recorded for this clonotype. J is TRBJ1-1 and V is TRBV10-1; no reliable D call. CDR3 size: 13 residues. Germline assignment: CDR1 WNHNN and CDR2 SYGVQD (reference sequence). V lost 4 bases to trimming and J lost 3 bases, with 9 bases between them. CDR3 DNA sequence: TGCGCCAGCAGTGTCATAAGGGACACTGAAGCTTTCTTT. Its translation: CASSVIRDTEAFF.

The chain carries TRBV24-1 and TRBJ2-7, with D perhaps TRBD2 (6 bases). The last part of the DNA fits TRBJ2-5 better; the J call may be wrong. This CDR3 region has 15 residues. Germline V lookup: CDR1 KGHDR, CDR2 SFDVKD. CDR3 sequence reads: CATSDRRGREETQYF. In DNA form, the CDR3 reads TGTGCCACCAGTGACCGGCGGGGCAGAGAAGAGACCCAGTACTTC.

Notes on this clonotype: One base away lies a much larger clone, so this may be a sequencing read error. The chain carries TRBV12-3 or TRBV12-4 and TRBJ2-7, with D tentatively TRBD2 (6 bases). The CDR3 totals 13 residues. Here the CDR3 reads CAGSPFGRNEQYF. CDR3 DNA: TGTGCCGGCAGCCCTTTTGGGAGGAACGAGCAGTACTTC.

The chain is built from TRBV5-1 and TRBJ1-1, with TRBD1 matching 7 bases. Germline V gene lookup returns CDR1 SGHRS and CDR2 YFSETQ. The CDR3 runs to 14 residues. Germline trimming cut 4 bases from V and 2 bases from J; bases unmatched to any gene: 5. The CDR3 coding sequence is TGCGCCAGCAGCAACCGGGACAGAAACACTGAAGCTTTCTTT. Encoded protein: CASSNRDRNTEAFF.

CDR3 sequence reads: CSAGGSGGTGFQYF. The DNA of the CDR3 is TGCAGTGCGGGAGGTAGCGGGGGGACTGGTTTTCAGTATTTT. The rearrangement joins TRBV20-1 to TRBJ2-3; 10 bases are shared with TRBD2. Germline V lookup: CDR1 DFQATT, CDR2 SNEGSKA (reference sequence). The CDR3 is 14 amino acids. Trimming removed 6 bases from V and 12 bases from J; junction bases left unmatched: 15.

This clonotype occurred a few times. This chain links TRBV20-1 with TRBJ2-2; no clear D gene. The CDR3 runs 14 residues. CDR1 is DFQATT and CDR2 is SNEGSKA in the germline V gene (reference sequence). V was trimmed by 3 bases and J by 1 base, leaving 9 bases between them. The CDR3 coding sequence is TGCAGTGCTAGGCCCACAGTGAACACCGGGGAGCTGTTTTTT. This codes for CSARPTVNTGELFF.

This clonotype turned up a few times. This chain links TRBV12-3 or TRBV12-4 with TRBJ2-1; 9 bases fit TRBD2. With V trimmed by 6 bases and J by 4 bases, 4 bases remained unmatched. CDR3 length: 14 amino acids. The CDR3 DNA is TGTGCCAGCAGGCCCCTAGCGGGATACAATGAGCAGTTCTTC. Encoded protein: CASRPLAGYNEQFF.